This T cell receptor (beta chain) was captured by sequencing in a study of beta chain features in type 1 diabetes. Whole-study context: The samples had around 98 million sorted cells examined in all.

Of the isolated RNA, all was reverse transcribed, and so the sequenced material was expressed TCRB transcripts. Some clones are missing from TCRdb's copy, which holds only in-frame ones; the method was immunoSEQ multiplex PCR. There are 250,000 or so clones in the sample; more than 65% occur only once, and 0.053% lies in the top ten. This clone is a singleton in its sample. Its antigen is not known. Study findings and constraints: Diminished insertions and augmented deletions at VDJ junctions characterized type 1 diabetes patients.

V shed 2 bases and J 6 bases; nucleotides not matched to a gene: 7. Germline V CDR1 and CDR2: GTSNPN, SVGIG (reference sequence). The CDR3 is 14 residues long. Purity (above 95%) was reached by all sorted populations. The origin of this receptor is a man aged 25 to 40 in good health. Sequencing used naive CD4+ T cells from blood. J is TRBJ2-1 and V is TRBV30; the match to TRBD2 covers 7 bases. The CDR3: CAWSSQGTINEQFF. The CDR3 DNA reads TGTGCCTGGAGTTCACAAGGGACTATCAATGAGCAGTTCTTC.